This T cell receptor beta chain is drawn from a study of blood T cell repertoires in COVID-19 (dated by TCRdb to the early 2020s). About the study as a whole: Samples from collaborators originated in the United States, Italy and Spain and spanned both the acute and convalescent phases of COVID-19. The prospective study material was composed of cDNA or gDNA derived from T cells, B-cell-depleted T cells, or PBMCs. The dataset comprised deeply sampled blood TCRbeta repertoires from subjects exposed to, actively infected with, or recovered from COVID-19. A freely available public database, intended as a resource for researchers studying the immune response to SARS-CoV-2, is where the repertoires were released. Samples were obtained from the ongoing ImmuneRACE study (first 160 participants) and from some 1,200 subjects provided by 6 global collaborators. A de-identified subject ID, COVID-19 status, age in years and sex were almost always included in the sample metadata. Where available, HLA class I and class II types were taken from metadata supplied by the sample provider and were not determined by assay-based typing. Points the paper makes about the study in general: How much clinical and demographic metadata was included differed by source and by participant, and the metadata was provided uncurated.

Taken from cysteine to phenylalanine, the CDR3 has 16 residues. Only the CDR3 part of the read is kept: 48 bases, read in frame from the first base. Germline trimming amounts to 4 bases on V and 7 bases on J, with 10 as the count of junction bases outside the gene matches. CDR1 and CDR2 were assigned from the germline V gene as KGHSH and LQKENI. As regards this clone: The antigen this receptor binds is unknown. Qualities for individual bases were not recorded, and no much larger clone is one base off.

The immunoSEQ Assay, a bias-controlled multiplex PCR, was used to amplify TCRbeta CDR3 regions from genomic DNA. The study's processing was this. The number of nucleated cells in each sample was estimated by amplification of reference gene primers within the assay. To quantify the absolute abundance of each unique TCRbeta CDR3 rearrangement, sequence reads were collapsed and filtered. For each sample, productive Simpson clonality was calculated as the square root of Simpson's diversity index over productive rearrangements. TCRdb limited this immuneACCESS table to in-frame rearrangements with V and J called. A share of clones is missing; checked studies link under half to unresolved V genes, and the rest is unexplained. D and trimming come from the DNA, and the V and J calls and clone size come from that table. The sample contains approximately 240,000 clones, around four fifths of them found a single time. The biggest ten clones account for approximately 18% of the sample.

Collaborating institutions collected whole blood in K2EDTA tubes following their own protocols. For TCRbeta analysis, collaborators shipped samples as frozen whole blood, isolated PBMCs, or DNA extracted from either of those sample types. The chain uses TRBV18 and TRBJ1-5, with 10 bases aligning to TRBD1. This sequence originates from a woman of 80 years or more with active or convalescent COVID-19. Sequences were obtained from peripheral blood. CDR3 loop: CASSRTGGDLGQPQHF. The DNA sequence follows: TGTGCCAGCTCACGGACAGGGGGGGACCTCGGCCAGCCCCAGCATTTT.